The present T cell receptor (beta chain) was sequenced within a study of blood T cell repertoires in COVID-19. Study summary: The study drew acute and convalescent COVID-19 samples from the United States, Italy and Spain. PBMCs, B-cell-depleted T cells, or T cells were the source of the cDNA or gDNA that made up the material.

The CDR3 totals 15 residues. Looked up from germline, CDR1 is LNHDA and CDR2 is SQIVND (reference sequence). Original data processing: Reference gene primer amplification in the assay estimated nucleated cell counts. TCRdb's table, derived via immunoSEQ multiplex PCR, lists solely in-frame clones and lacks some. V and J calls and clone size are those listed in that table; D and trimming were worked out from the DNA. The table shows roughly 17,000 clones, with around 84% occurring only once. A word on this clone: An end of the junction differs from the germline gene, which may be a read error.

The receptor was isolated from a human donor with active COVID-19. The donor label of this sample is uncertain. Sequences were obtained from peripheral blood. The V and J genes are TRBV19 and TRBJ2-1; TRBD1 aligns across 7 bases. The CDR3 spells CASTITGTEYNEQFF. CDR3 bases: TGTGCCAGTACTATAACCGGGACAGAATACAATGAGCAGTTCTTC.